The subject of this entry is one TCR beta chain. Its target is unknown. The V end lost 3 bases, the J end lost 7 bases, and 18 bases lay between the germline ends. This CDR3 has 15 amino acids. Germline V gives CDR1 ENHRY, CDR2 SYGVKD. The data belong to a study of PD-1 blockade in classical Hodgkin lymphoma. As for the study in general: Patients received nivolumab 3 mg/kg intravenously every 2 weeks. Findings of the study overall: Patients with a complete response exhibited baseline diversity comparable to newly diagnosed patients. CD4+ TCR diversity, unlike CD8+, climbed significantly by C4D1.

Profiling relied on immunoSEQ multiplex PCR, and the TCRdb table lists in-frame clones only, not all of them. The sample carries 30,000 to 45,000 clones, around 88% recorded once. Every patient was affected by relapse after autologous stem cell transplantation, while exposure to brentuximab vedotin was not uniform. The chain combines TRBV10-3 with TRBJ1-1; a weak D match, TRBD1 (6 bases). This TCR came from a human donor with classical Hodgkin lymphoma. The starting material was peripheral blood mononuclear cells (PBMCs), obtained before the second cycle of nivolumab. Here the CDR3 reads CAISDPGTKSYEAFF. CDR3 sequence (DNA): TGTGCCATCAGTGACCCCGGGACAAAAAGTTATGAAGCTTTCTTT.